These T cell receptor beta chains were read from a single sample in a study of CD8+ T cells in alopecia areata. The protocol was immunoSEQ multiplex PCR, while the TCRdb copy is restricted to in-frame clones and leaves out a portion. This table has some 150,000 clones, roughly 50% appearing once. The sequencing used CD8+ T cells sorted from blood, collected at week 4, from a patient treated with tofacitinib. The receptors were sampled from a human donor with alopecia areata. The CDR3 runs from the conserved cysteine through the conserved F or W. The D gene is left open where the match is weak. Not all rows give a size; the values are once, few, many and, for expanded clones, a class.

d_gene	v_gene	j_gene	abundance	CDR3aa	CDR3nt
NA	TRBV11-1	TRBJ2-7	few	CASYTTYEQYF	TGTGCCAGCTATACCACCTACGAGCAGTACTTC
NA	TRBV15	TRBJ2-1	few	CAMSDGGSEQFF	TGTGCCATGTCTGACGGGGGTAGTGAGCAGTTCTTC
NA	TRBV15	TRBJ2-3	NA	CATSRDPRDGASTDTQYF	TGTGCCACCAGCAGAGATCCCCGGGATGGGGCTAGCACAGATACGCAGTATTTT
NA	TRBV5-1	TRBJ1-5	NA	CASSEGPTVNQPQHF	TGCGCCAGCAGCGAGGGGCCCACAGTCAATCAGCCCCAGCATTTT
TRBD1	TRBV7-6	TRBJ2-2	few	CASSLGLKTGLSGELFF	TGTGCCAGCAGCTTAGGTCTTAAGACAGGGCTGTCCGGGGAGCTGTTTTTT
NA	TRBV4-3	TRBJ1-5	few	CASSQDWVRQPQHF	TGCGCCAGCAGCCAAGATTGGGTGAGACAGCCCCAGCATTTT
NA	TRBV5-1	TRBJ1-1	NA	CASGNREYTEAFF	TGCGCCAGCGGCAACCGGGAATACACTGAAGCTTTCTTT
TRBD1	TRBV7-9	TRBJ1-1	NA	CASSLARTGGTEAFF	TGTGCCAGCAGCTTAGCGCGGACAGGGGGCACTGAAGCTTTCTTT
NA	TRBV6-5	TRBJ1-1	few	CASSYGPEAFF	TGTGCCAGCAGTTACGGGCCTGAAGCTTTCTTT
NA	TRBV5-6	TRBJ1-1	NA	CASSFGGGTEAFF	TGTGCCAGCAGCTTTGGAGGGGGCACTGAAGCTTTCTTT
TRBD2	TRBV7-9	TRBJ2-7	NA	CASSSRLAPYEQYF	TGTGCCAGCAGCTCTAGACTAGCGCCCTACGAGCAGTACTTC
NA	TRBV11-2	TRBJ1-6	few	CASSLDLQGFNSPLHF	TGTGCCAGCAGCTTAGATCTCCAGGGCTTCAATTCACCCCTCCACTTT
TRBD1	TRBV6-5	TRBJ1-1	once	CASSYGTATEAFF	TGTGCCAGCAGTTACGGGACAGCAACTGAAGCTTTCTTT
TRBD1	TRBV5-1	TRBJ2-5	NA	CASSSQTGGWWETQYF	TGCGCCAGCAGCTCCCAGACAGGGGGCTGGTGGGAGACCCAGTACTTC
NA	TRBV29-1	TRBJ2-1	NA	CSVLGGLYNEQFF	TGCAGCGTGCTCGGGGGCCTCTACAATGAGCAGTTCTTC
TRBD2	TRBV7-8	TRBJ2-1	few	CASSLVGLAGGWDEQFF	TGTGCCAGCAGCCTAGTAGGGCTAGCGGGGGGCTGGGATGAGCAGTTCTTC
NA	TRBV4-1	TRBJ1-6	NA	CASSQPGRLGTPLHF	TGCGCCAGCAGCCAACCCGGAAGGCTGGGGACACCCCTCCACTTT
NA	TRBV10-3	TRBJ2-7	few	CATRINDGSSYEQYF	TGTGCCACCCGAATTAATGACGGAAGCTCCTACGAGCAGTACTTC
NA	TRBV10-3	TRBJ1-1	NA	CAISEGQNTEAFF	TGTGCCATCAGTGAAGGGCAGAACACTGAAGCTTTCTTT
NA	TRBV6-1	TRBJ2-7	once	CASSDRQTPYEQYF	TGTGCCAGCAGTGATCGTCAAACTCCCTACGAGCAGTACTTC
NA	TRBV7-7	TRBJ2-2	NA	CASSLSNTGELFF	TGTGCTAGCAGCTTGTCGAACACCGGGGAGCTGTTTTTT
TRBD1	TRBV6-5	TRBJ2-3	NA	CASQTGGRTDTQYF	TGTGCCAGCCAAACAGGGGGGCGGACAGATACGCAGTATTTT